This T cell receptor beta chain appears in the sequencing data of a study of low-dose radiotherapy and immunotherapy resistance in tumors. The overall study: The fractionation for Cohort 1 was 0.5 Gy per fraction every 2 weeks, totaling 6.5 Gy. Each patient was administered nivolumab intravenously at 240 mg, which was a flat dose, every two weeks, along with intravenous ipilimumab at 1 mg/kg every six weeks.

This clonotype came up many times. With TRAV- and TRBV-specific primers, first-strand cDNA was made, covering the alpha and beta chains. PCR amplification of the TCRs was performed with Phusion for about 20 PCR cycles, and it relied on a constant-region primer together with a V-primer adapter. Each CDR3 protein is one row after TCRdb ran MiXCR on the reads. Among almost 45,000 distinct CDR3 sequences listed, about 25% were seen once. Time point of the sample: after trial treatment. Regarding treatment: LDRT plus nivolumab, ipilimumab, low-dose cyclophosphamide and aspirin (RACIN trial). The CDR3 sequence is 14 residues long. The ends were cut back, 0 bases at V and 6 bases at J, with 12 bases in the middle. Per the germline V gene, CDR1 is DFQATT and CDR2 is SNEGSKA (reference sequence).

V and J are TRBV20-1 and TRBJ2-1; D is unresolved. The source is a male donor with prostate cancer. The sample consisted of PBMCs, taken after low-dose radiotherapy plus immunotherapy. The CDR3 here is CSARDPTVPNEQFF. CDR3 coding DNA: TGCAGTGCTAGAGATCCCACAGTTCCCAATGAGCAGTTCTTC.